The 10 T cell receptor beta chains below were found in one sample sequenced in a study of identical twins. TCRdb fed the 5' RACE reads into MiXCR, producing one record per CDR3 protein. The sample lists around 490,000 distinct CDR3 sequences; approximately 20% were seen once. These data were likewise used in another study, on yellow fever vaccine responses in identical twins.

The sequencing input was CD4+ T cells sorted from blood. These receptors were taken from a woman between 18 and 30 years old in good health.

The chain carries TRBV28 and TRBJ1-3, with 7 nucleotides matching TRBD1. The CDR3 contains 17 residues. V dropped 4 bases and J dropped 0; count of bases not matched to a gene: 9. Germline assignment: CDR1 MDHEN and CDR2 SYDVKM. CDR3 protein: CASSSGTATHSGNTIYF. The CDR3, as DNA: TGTGCCAGCAGTTCGGGGACAGCTACTCACTCTGGAAACACCATATATTTT.

The J gene is TRBJ2-2, the V gene TRBV5-1, with 10 bases that match TRBD2. The CDR3 runs to 21 residues. V shed 4 bases and J 7 bases; nucleotides not matched to a gene: 25. Per germline, CDR1 SGHRS and CDR2 YFSETQ. The CDR3 DNA reads TGCGCCAGCAGCCGCCTCCCCCCCCGGGATCTCACTAGCGGGACTTTCGGGGAGCTGTTTTTT. This gives the protein CASSRLPPRDLTSGTFGELFF.

This clonotype came up a few times. This chain uses TRBV5-1 with TRBJ1-1; D is undetermined. The V gene's germline CDR1 is SGHRS and CDR2 YFSETQ. The CDR3 has 15 amino acids. V was shortened by 4 bases and J by 3 bases, with 16 bases between the two germline ends. CDR3 sequence (DNA): TGCGCCAGCAGCCTGGGGTGGGAGGGCGACACTGAAGCTTTCTTT. It codes for CASSLGWEGDTEAFF.

The genes are TRBV29-1 and TRBJ2-7; 11 nucleotides line up with TRBD2. Germline trimming cut 6 bases from V and 1 base from J; bases unmatched to any gene: 8. The germline gives CDR1 SQVTM, CDR2 ANQGSEA. The CDR3 is 15 amino acids. CDR3 bases: TGCAGCGTGACCCAACTAGCGGGAGATTCCTACGAGCAGTACTTC. Its translation: CSVTQLAGDSYEQYF.

The genes are TRBV3-1 and TRBJ2-1; weak D call: TRBD2 (6 bases). Germline lookup yields CDR1 LGHDT and CDR2 YNNKEL (reference sequence). Trimming took off 0 bases at V and 5 bases at J, with 14 bases between the two ends. The CDR3 runs to 16 residues. CDR3 DNA sequence: TGTGCCAGCAGCCAAGATATTGGGCTAGCGAACAATGAGCAGTTCTTC. It translates to CASSQDIGLANNEQFF.

The CDR3 DNA sequence: TGCAGCGTGGTGTTAGGACTAGCGGCCCCTGAGCAGTACTTC. Amino acids: CSVVLGLAAPEQYF. J is TRBJ2-7 and V is TRBV29-1; the match to TRBD2 covers 10 bases. Trimming took 6 bases from V and 7 from J; bases not matched to a gene: 12. The CDR3 covers 14 residues. Germline V lookup: CDR1 SQVTM, CDR2 ANQGSEA.

The chain's CDR3 is CSVETGGKVAKNIQYF. The CDR3 coding sequence is TGCAGCGTGGAGACAGGGGGGAAAGTAGCCAAAAACATTCAGTACTTC. The V gene is TRBV29-1, the J gene TRBJ2-4; TRBD1 matches 9 bases. Germline values: CDR1 SQVTM, CDR2 ANQGSEA. The CDR3 length is 16 residues. The ends lost 6 bases at V and 0 bases at J; junction bases unmatched: 9.

This clonotype was found a few times. The chain uses TRBV2 and TRBJ2-4; D is ambiguous. The length of the CDR3 is 11 residues. The germline CDR1 and CDR2 sequences are SNHLY and FYNNEI. V gave up 7 bases and J gave up 4 bases, with 5 bases separating them. The CDR3 reads CASTRKNIQYF. CDR3 nucleotide sequence: TGTGCCAGCACCAGAAAAAACATTCAGTACTTC.

This clonotype was seen more than once but under ten times. The rearrangement joins TRBV6-1 to TRBJ2-7; either TRBD1 or TRBD2 may supply D (5 bases each). CDR1 is MNHNS and CDR2 is SASEGT in the germline V gene. The CDR3 has 14 residues. V dropped 4 bases and J dropped 3 bases, with 13 bases sitting between them. DNA for the CDR3: TGTGCCAGCAGTGTCCGGGACGGCTTCTACGAGCAGTACTTC. It encodes CASSVRDGFYEQYF.

There are a few counts of this clonotype. The V and J genes are TRBV9 and TRBJ2-2; D perhaps matches TRBD1 (6 bases). The CDR3 is 14 amino acids. Germline V gives CDR1 SGDLS, CDR2 YYNGEE. The V and J ends lost 5 bases and 5 bases respectively, with 13 bases between them. The chain's CDR3 is CASSTGTTTGELFF. In DNA, the CDR3 is TGTGCCAGCAGTACCGGGACAACGACCGGGGAGCTGTTTTTT.